The TCR beta chain described here comes from a study of T cell changes during pregnancy in multiple sclerosis. The method was immunoSEQ multiplex PCR; TCRdb's version includes in-frame clones alone and lacks a portion of them. Of about 70,000 clones listed, 85% to 95% were seen once; the top ten hold under 0.3%. This CDR3 contains 14 residues. The ends were cut back, 3 bases at V and 2 bases at J, with 8 bases in the middle. The germline gives CDR1 SGHTA, CDR2 FQGNSA. This material consisted of CD4+ T cells from peripheral blood mononuclear cells, taken after pregnancy. The rearrangement uses TRBV7-2 and TRBJ1-5, with D perhaps matching TRBD1 (5 bases). This TCR derives from a female donor with multiple sclerosis, enrolled in a pregnancy study. This CDR3 is CASSFSGRNQPQHF. The CDR3 DNA sequence: TGTGCCAGCAGCTTTTCAGGGCGCAATCAGCCCCAGCATTTT.